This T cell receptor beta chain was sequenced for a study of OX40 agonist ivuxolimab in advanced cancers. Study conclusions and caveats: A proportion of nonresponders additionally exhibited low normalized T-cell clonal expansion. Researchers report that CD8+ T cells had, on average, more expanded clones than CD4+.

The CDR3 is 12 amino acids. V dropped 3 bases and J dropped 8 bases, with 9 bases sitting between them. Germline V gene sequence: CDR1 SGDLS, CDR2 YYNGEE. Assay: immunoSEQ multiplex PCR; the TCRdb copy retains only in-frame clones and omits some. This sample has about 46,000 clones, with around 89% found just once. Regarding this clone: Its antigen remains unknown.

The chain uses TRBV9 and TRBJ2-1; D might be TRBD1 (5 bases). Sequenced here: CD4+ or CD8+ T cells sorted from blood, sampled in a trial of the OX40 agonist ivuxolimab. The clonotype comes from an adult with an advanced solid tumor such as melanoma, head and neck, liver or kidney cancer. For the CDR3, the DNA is TGTGCCAGCAGCGCCTTGGGGCATGAGCAGTTCTTC. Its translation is CASSALGHEQFF.